The T cell receptor (beta chain) described here comes from a study of regulatory T cells in long-lasting Graves disease (TCRdb year 2021). In terms of the full investigation: Patients with newly diagnosed Graves' disease had been on antithyroid drugs for under 3 months. Patients with persistent Graves' disease were compared with patients with newly diagnosed Graves' disease using TCR sequencing and RNA sequencing of peripheral blood. The study took place in China and was registered as a clinical trial. A total of some 33 samples were covered by TCR sequencing, comprising around 13 persistent and approximately 20 newly diagnosed Graves' disease patients.

Receptor amplification or capture employed multiplex PCR. The run used an Illumina HiSeq 4000. TCR beta libraries were built with iRepertoire HTBI primers and Arm-PCR amplification of CDR3 regions. Gel purification was performed on PCR products prior to sequencing. The original pipeline was this. Across samples, 55 to 80 TRBV and around 15 TRBJ segments were identified and used for gene usage analysis of CDR3 amino acid clonotypes. COPE and FqMerger were used to merge the filtered high-quality paired reads into contigs. Contigs were aligned with BLAST to IMGT TRBV, TRBD and TRBJ reference genes, and CDR3 was defined per IMGT. Highly expanded clones were defined as clonotypes with a frequency above 0.1%. Shannon entropy served as the measure of repertoire diversity, while the Gini coefficient captured V-J evenness. A clonotype was considered public if more than one individual shared it. TCRdb redid the processing of the public reads, applying fastp at Q25 and MiXCR, and retained in-frame beta chains. Duplicate CDR3 protein sequences are folded into a single record with the most common DNA and genes. TCRdb's processing, not the study's, gives the V and J calls here. A total of around 230,000 distinct CDR3 sequences appear in this sample, 15% to 20% of them only once. Of the sample, roughly 23% is held by the ten largest clones.

Based on the germline V gene, the CDR1 and CDR2 sequences are SGHNT and YENEEA. Including the terminal cysteine and phenylalanine, the CDR3 comprises 17 residues. Solely the CDR3 DNA is kept, with 51 bases framed from the first base. For this chain, trimming is 5 bases at the V end and 5 bases at the J end, and the number of junction bases without a gene match is 9. Points the paper makes about the study in general: Only the TCR beta chain was sequenced and analyzed. Persistent Graves' disease patients showed lower TCR Shannon entropy and fewer highly expanded clones than newly diagnosed patients, suggesting clonal expansion. Preferential use of TRBV28, TRBJ1-2 and TRBJ2-5 was observed in persistent disease, whereas TRBV20-1 and TRBJ2-1 were favored in newly diagnosed disease. More public clonotypes were shared among persistent patients (around 3,000) than among newly diagnosed patients (approximately 930). As a limitation, the authors acknowledged that the small sample size may reduce accuracy. Only peripheral blood was studied, because thyroid tissue, the primary lesion, was inaccessible.

Reading the label with the study, this specimen's time point is: newly diagnosed GD, antithyroid drugs for less than 3 months. For both TCR sequencing and RNA sequencing, RNA was extracted from PBMCs using TRIzol. Graves' disease was diagnosed according to American Thyroid Association guidelines. Recruitment of patients was carried out at an endocrinology department in Xi'an, China. From each patient, about 9.7 milliliters of peripheral blood was collected into an EDTA anticoagulant tube. Ficoll Paque Plus density gradient separation was used to isolate PBMCs, and no further T cell sorting was done. An Agilent 2100 Bioanalyzer and agarose gel were used to assess RNA quality, and a NanoDrop 2000 was used to measure RNA concentration. This clonotype occurred many times. Its antigen is unknown. No much larger clone exists at a distance of one base, and base qualities are not known.

Here the sequenced sample was peripheral blood mononuclear cells (PBMCs), taken at new diagnosis, from a patient treated with antithyroid drugs. Here the chain combines TRBV11-3 and TRBJ2-1; 13 junctional bases match TRBD2. The clonotype originates from a female donor with Graves disease. The DNA reads as follows: TGTGCCAGCAGCCCCCCTCTTACTAGCGGGAGGGACAATGAGCAGTTCTTC. Its protein is CASSPPLTSGRDNEQFF.